The clone carrying this T cell receptor beta chain appeared a few times. It may be a read error: a sequence one base away is much more abundant. The CDR3 contains 13 residues. Germline lookup yields CDR1 LNHDA and CDR2 SQIVND (reference sequence). Trimming cost V 5 bases and J 5 bases; bases outside gene matches: 6. This entry is derived from a study of prognosis after radiotherapy for stage I lung cancer. Genomic DNA yielded TCR beta CDR3, amplified by two-round multiplex PCR. Round-one PCR had primers specific to each TRBV and TRBJ gene. For its second round, the PCR relied on universal primers. TCRdb re-called the multiplex PCR reads with MiXCR, one entry per CDR3 protein. The data show about 36,000 distinct CDR3 sequences, about 34% seen once.

The gene calls are TRBV19 and TRBJ2-7, with 7 bases lining up with TRBD1. This TCR was recovered from a donor aged 50 or older with non-small cell lung cancer. The source was PBMCs, collected before or after stereotactic body radiation therapy (not recorded which). In DNA form, the CDR3 reads TGTGCCAGTAGTGGTACAGGGGTCCACGAGCAGTACTTC. Protein sequence: CASSGTGVHEQYF.